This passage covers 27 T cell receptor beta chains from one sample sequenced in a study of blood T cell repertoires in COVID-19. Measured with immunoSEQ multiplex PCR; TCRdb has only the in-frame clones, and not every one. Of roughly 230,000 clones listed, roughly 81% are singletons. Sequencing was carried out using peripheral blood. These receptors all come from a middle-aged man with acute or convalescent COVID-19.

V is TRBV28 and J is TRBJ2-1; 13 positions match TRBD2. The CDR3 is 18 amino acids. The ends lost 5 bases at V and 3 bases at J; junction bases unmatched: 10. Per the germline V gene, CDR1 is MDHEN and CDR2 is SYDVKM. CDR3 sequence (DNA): TGTGCCAGCAGTAAGACTAGCGGGGGGCCGCTGATCTACAATGAGCAGTTCTTC. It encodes CASSKTSGGPLIYNEQFF.

The CDR3, as DNA: TGTGCCAGCAGCGTAGCGGCTAGCGCCCCGGTCACCGGGGAGCTGTTTTTT. Its protein is CASSVAASAPVTGELFF. The gene calls are TRBV9 and TRBJ2-2, with D perhaps TRBD2 (6 bases). Germline V gene sequence: CDR1 SGDLS, CDR2 YYNGEE. The CDR3 consists of 17 residues. V was clipped by 0 bases and J by 4 bases, with 16 bases between them.

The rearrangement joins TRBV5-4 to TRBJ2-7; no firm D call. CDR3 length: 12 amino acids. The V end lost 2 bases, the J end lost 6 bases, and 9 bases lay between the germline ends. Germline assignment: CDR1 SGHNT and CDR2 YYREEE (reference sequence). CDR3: CASSFNQFEQYF. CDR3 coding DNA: TGTGCCAGCAGCTTTAACCAGTTCGAGCAGTACTTC. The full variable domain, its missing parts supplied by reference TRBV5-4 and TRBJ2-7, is ETGVTQSPTHLIKTRGQQVTLRCSSQSGHNTVSWYQQALGQGPQFIFQYYREEENGRGNFPPRFSGLQFPNYSSELNVNALELDDSALYLCASSFNQFEQYFGPGTRLTVT.

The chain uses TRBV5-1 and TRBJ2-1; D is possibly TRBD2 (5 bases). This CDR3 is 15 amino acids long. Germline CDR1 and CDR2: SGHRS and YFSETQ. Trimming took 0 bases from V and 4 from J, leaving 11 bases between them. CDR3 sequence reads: CASSLDGVAYNEQFF. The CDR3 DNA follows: TGCGCCAGCAGCTTGGACGGGGTAGCTTACAATGAGCAGTTCTTC.

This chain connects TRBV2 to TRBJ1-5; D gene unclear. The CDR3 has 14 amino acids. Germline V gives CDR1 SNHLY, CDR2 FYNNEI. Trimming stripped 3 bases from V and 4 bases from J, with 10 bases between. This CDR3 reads CASSDLQINQPQHF. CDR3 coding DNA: TGTGCCAGCAGTGATTTACAGATTAATCAGCCCCAGCATTTT.

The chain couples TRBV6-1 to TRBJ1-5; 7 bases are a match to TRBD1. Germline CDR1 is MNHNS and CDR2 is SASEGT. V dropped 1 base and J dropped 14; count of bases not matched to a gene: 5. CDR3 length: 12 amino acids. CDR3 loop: CASSEVQGPEHF. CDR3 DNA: TGTGCCAGCAGTGAAGTACAGGGGCCGGAGCATTTT.

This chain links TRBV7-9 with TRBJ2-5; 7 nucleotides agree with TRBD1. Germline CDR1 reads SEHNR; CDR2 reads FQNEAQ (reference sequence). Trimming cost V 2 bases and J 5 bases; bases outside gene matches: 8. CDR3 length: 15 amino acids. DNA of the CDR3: TGTGCCAGCAGCTTATCCTCCGACAGGGCTGAGACCCAGTACTTC. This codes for CASSLSSDRAETQYF. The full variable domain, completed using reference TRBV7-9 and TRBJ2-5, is DTGVSQNPRHKITKRGQNVTFRCDPISEHNRLYWYRQTLGQGPEFLTYFQNEAQLEKSRLLSDRFSAERPKGSFSTLEIQRTEQGDSAMYLCASSLSSDRAETQYFGPGTRLLVL.

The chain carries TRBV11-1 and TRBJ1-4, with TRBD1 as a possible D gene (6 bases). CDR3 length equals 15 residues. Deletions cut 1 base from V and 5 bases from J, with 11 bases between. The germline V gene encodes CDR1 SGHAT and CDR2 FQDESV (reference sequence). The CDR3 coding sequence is TGTGCCAGCAGCTTAGAAGGGGGAGAAAATGAAAAACTGTTTTTT. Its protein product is CASSLEGGENEKLFF.

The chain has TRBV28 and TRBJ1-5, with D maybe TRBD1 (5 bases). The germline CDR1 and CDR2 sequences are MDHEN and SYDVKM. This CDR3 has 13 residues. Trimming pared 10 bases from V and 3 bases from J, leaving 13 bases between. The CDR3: CATLGQVNQPQHF. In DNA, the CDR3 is TGTGCCACCCTGGGGCAGGTCAATCAGCCCCAGCATTTT.

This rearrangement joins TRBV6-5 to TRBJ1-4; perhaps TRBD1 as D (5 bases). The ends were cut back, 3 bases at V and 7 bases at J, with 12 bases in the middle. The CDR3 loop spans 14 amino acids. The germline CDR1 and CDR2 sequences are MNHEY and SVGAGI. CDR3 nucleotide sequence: TGTGCCAGCAGTTATCAGGGATTGGGTGAAAAACTGTTTTTT. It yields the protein CASSYQGLGEKLFF.

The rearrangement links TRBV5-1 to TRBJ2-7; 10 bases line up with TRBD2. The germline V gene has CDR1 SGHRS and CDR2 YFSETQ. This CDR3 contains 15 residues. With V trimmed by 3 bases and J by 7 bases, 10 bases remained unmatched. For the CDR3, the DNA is TGCGCCAGCAGCTCAACCCGTACTAGCGGGGCGGAGCAGTACTTC. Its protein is CASSSTRTSGAEQYF.

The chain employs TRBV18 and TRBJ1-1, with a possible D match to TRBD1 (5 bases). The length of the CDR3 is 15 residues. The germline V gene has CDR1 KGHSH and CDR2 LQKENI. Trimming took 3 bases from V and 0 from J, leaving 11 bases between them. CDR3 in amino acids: CASSPQTVMNTEAFF. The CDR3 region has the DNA TGTGCCAGCTCACCTCAGACAGTCATGAACACTGAAGCTTTCTTT.

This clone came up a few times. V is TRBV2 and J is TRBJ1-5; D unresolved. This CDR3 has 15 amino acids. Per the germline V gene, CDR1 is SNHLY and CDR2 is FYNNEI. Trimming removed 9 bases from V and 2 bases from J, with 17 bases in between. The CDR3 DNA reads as TGTGCCAGTAGATATGGAGGGAACGGCAATCAGCCCCAGCATTTT. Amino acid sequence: CASRYGGNGNQPQHF.

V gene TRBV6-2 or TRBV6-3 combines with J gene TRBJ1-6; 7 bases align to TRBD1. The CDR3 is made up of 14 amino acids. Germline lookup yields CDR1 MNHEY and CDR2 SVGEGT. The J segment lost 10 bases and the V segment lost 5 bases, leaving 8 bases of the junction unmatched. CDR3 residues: CASSAEGARSPLHF. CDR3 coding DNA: TGTGCCAGCAGTGCCGAGGGGGCTAGGTCACCCCTCCACTTT.

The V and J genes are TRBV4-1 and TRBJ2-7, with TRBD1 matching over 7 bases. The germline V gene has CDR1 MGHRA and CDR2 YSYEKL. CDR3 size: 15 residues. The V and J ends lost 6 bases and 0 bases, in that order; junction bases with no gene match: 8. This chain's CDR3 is CASSRQGESSYEQYF. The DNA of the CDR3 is TGCGCCAGCAGTAGACAGGGAGAGAGCTCCTACGAGCAGTACTTC.

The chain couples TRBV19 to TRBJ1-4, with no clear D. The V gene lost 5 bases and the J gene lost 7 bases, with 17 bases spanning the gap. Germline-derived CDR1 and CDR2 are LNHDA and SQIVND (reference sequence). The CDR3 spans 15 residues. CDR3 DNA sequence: TGTGCCAGTAGTGCGGGGTCTCATATTGGTGAAAAACTGTTTTTT. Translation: CASSAGSHIGEKLFF.

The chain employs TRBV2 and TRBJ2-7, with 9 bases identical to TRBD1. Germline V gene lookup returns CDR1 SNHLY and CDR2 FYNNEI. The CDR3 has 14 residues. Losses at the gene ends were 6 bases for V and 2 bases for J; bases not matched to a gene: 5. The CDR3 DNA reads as TGTGCCAGCAGAGGGACAGGGAATACCTACGAGCAGTACTTC. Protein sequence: CASRGTGNTYEQYF.

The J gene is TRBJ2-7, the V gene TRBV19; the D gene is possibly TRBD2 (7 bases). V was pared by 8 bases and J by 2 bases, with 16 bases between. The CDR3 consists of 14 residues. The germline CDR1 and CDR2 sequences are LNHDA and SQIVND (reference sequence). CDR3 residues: CASGKQGGAYEQYF. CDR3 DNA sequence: TGTGCCAGTGGAAAACAGGGAGGGGCCTACGAGCAGTACTTC.

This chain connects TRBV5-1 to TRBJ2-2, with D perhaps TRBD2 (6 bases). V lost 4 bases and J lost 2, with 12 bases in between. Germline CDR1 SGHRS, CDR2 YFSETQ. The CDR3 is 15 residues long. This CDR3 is CASSGLEGNTGELFF. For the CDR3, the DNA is TGCGCCAGCAGCGGCCTGGAGGGAAACACCGGGGAGCTGTTTTTT.

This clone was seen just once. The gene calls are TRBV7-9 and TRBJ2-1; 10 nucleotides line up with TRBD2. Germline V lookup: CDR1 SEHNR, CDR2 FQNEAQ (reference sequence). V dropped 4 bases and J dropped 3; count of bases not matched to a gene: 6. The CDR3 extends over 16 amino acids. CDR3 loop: CASSYMGLALYNEQFF. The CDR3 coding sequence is TGTGCCAGCAGCTACATGGGACTAGCGCTCTACAATGAGCAGTTCTTC.

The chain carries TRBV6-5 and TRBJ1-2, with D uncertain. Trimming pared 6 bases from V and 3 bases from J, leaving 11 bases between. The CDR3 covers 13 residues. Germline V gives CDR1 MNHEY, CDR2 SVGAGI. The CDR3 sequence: CASRANPDYGYTF. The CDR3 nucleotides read TGTGCCAGCAGGGCAAACCCTGACTATGGCTACACCTTC.

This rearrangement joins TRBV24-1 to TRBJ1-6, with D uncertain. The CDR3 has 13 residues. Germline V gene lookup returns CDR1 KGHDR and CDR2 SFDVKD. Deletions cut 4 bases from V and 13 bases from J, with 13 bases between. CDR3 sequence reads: CATSECGGCPLHF. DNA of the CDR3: TGTGCCACCAGTGAGTGTGGAGGGTGCCCCCTCCACTTT.

The CDR3 DNA sequence: TGTGCCAGCAGTATTATCAGGGAGCCCCAGCATTTT. Protein product: CASSIIREPQHF. The rearrangement links TRBV28 to TRBJ1-5; D is possibly TRBD1 (5 bases). V was cut by 5 bases and J by 8 bases, with 10 bases left in between. The CDR3 extends over 12 amino acids. CDR1 and CDR2 (germline): MDHEN, SYDVKM.

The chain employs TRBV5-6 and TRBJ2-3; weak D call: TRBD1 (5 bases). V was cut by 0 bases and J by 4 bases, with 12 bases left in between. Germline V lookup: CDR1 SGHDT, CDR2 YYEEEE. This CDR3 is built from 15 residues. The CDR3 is CASSLEVVGADTQYF. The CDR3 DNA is TGTGCCAGCAGCTTGGAGGTAGTAGGGGCAGATACGCAGTATTTT.

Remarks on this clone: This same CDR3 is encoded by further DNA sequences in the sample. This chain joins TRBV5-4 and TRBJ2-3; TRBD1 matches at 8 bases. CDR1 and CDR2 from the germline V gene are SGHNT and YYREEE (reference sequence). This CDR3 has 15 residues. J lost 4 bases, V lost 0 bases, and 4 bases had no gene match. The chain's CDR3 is CASSLGQGAPDTQYF. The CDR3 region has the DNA TGTGCCAGCAGCTTGGGTCAGGGGGCCCCAGATACGCAGTATTTT.

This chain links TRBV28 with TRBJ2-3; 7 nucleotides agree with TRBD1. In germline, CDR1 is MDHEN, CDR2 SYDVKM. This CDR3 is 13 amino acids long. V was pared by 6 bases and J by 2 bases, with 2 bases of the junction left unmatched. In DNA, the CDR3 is TGTGCCAGCAGGGGACAGCCCACAGATACGCAGTATTTT. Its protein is CASRGQPTDTQYF.

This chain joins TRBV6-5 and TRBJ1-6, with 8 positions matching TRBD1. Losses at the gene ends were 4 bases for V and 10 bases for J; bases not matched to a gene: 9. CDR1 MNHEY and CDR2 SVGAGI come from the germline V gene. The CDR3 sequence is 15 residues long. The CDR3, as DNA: TGTGCCAGCAGTTTCGGACAGGGCAGCCTATCACCCCTCCACTTT. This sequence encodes CASSFGQGSLSPLHF.